These 30 T cell receptor beta chains came from one sample sequenced in a study of CD8+CD57+ T cells in acquired aplastic anemia. The use of genomic DNA as template underpinned the TCR beta VDJ and CDR3 profiling. MiXCR was run by TCRdb on the reads, yielding one entry per CDR3 protein. This table has about 80,000 distinct CDR3 sequences, around 42% appearing once. The sequenced sample consisted of sorted CD4+, CD8+, or CD8+CD57+ T cells (not recorded which) from PBMCs. The receptors shown here come from a human donor in good health, serving as a control.

The chain recombines TRBV29-1 with TRBJ1-3; D is unclear. Germline V gene lookup returns CDR1 SQVTM and CDR2 ANQGSEA. V shed 0 bases and J shed 0 bases, with 3 bases lying between them. The CDR3 sequence is 13 residues long. CDR3 residues: CSVEEGSGNTIYF. The CDR3 DNA reads TGCAGCGTTGAAGAGGGCTCTGGAAACACCATATATTTT.

V is TRBV15 and J is TRBJ2-3, with D unresolved. The germline V gene encodes CDR1 LNHNV and CDR2 YYDKDF (reference sequence). V lost 1 base, J lost 5 bases, and 7 bases lay in between. The CDR3 covers 13 residues. Here the CDR3 reads CATSRAPVDTQYF. The CDR3 nucleotides are TGTGCCACCAGCAGAGCCCCTGTAGATACGCAGTATTTT.

This clonotype was seen many times. The rearrangement links TRBV10-2 to TRBJ2-7, with TRBD2 as a possible D gene (7 bases). Trimming left V 4 bases short and J 2 bases short, with 27 bases between. Germline V gives CDR1 WSHSY, CDR2 SAAADI. The CDR3 covers 19 residues. This CDR3 reads CASSGGGLDPIPPTYEQYF. The CDR3 nucleotides are TGCGCCAGCAGTGGGGGGGGCTTAGATCCAATACCTCCCACCTACGAGCAGTACTTC.

This clonotype occurred many times. The rearrangement joins TRBV3-1 to TRBJ1-2; 8 positions match TRBD1. This CDR3 is built from 12 residues. CDR1 is LGHDT and CDR2 is YNNKEL in the germline V gene (reference sequence). The V segment lost 6 bases and the J segment 13 bases; nucleotides outside the gene matches: 10. CDR3 in DNA: TGTGCCAGCAGTTCGGGACAGGTTGGTGGCACCTTC. Translating gives CASSSGQVGGTF.

As to this clonotype: This may stem from a read error, because a much larger clone lies one nucleotide away. Because the CDR3 is missing its conserved closing phenylalanine or tryptophan, this is likely a read error. The chain links TRBV12-3 or TRBV12-4 to TRBJ1-5; D unresolved. The V gene lost 3 bases and the J gene lost 3 bases, with 9 bases spanning the gap. The CDR3 spans 14 residues. CDR3 amino acids: CASSLGGYNQPQHL. In DNA, the CDR3 is TGTGCCAGCAGTTTGGGCGGCTACAATCAGCCCCAGCATCTT.

Concerning this clonotype itself: This is likely a read error, given that the CDR3 carries no conserved phenylalanine or tryptophan at its end. The chain uses TRBV29-1 and TRBJ1-2; D not resolved. V dropped 3 bases and J dropped 0 bases, with 11 bases sitting between them. Per the germline V gene, CDR1 is SQVTM and CDR2 is ANQGSEA. CDR3 length equals 14 residues. CDR3 region: CSVDYGETNYGYTL. The CDR3 region has the DNA TGCAGCGTTGATTATGGGGAAACTAACTATGGCTACACCCTC.

This clonotype was detected a few times. The rearrangement links TRBV2 to TRBJ2-1; TRBD2 matches 9 bases. Losses at the gene ends were 6 bases for V and 7 bases for J; bases not matched to a gene: 7. The CDR3 consists of 14 residues. Per germline, CDR1 SNHLY and CDR2 FYNNEI. In DNA form, the CDR3 reads TGTGCCAGCAGGGACTGGGCGGGAGGGAATGAGCAGTTCTTC. Its translation: CASRDWAGGNEQFF.

In this sample, this clonotype turned up a few times. This chain joins TRBV11-3 and TRBJ1-1, with D perhaps TRBD1 (5 bases). This CDR3 spans 12 amino acids. The V and J ends lost 5 bases and 10 bases respectively, with 14 bases between them. Germline V gene lookup returns CDR1 SGHNT and CDR2 YENEEA. CDR3 protein: CASSRAGDGAFF. The CDR3 nucleotides are TGTGCCAGCAGCCGGGCGGGGGATGGAGCTTTCTTT.

The chain uses TRBV11-2 and TRBJ2-3; TRBD1 is a possible D gene (5 bases). The germline gives CDR1 SGHAT, CDR2 FQNNGV. This CDR3 comprises 15 residues. Trimming pared 6 bases from V and 2 bases from J, leaving 15 bases between. The DNA for the CDR3 is TGTGCCAGCAGGATGGACACCCGACTCACAGATACGCAGTATTTT. Encoded protein: CASRMDTRLTDTQYF.

This clonotype was observed many times. The chain carries TRBV25-1 and TRBJ2-3; 12 nucleotides line up with TRBD2. CDR1 is MGHDK and CDR2 is SYGVNS in the germline V gene. The CDR3 sequence is 14 residues long. Germline trimming cut 5 bases from V and 5 bases from J; bases unmatched to any gene: 2. CDR3 sequence reads: CASSTSGRKDTQYF. The CDR3, as DNA: TGTGCCAGCAGTACTAGCGGGAGGAAAGATACGCAGTATTTT.

The gene calls are TRBV24-1 and TRBJ1-2; unclear D gene. Germline values: CDR1 KGHDR, CDR2 SFDVKD. The ends were cut back, 9 bases at V and 8 bases at J, with 12 bases in the middle. The CDR3 is 11 residues long. For the CDR3, the DNA is TGTGCCACCTCGTTAGGCTGGGGCTACACCTTC. This codes for CATSLGWGYTF.

This clonotype was counted many times. The chain uses TRBV4-1 and TRBJ2-7; 13 nucleotides align to TRBD2. The CDR3 spans 15 residues. Germline CDR1 MGHRA, CDR2 YSYEKL. After removal of 4 bases from V and 4 bases from J, the junction contained 4 bases not matched to a gene. DNA of the CDR3: TGCGCCAGCAGCCTAGGACTAGCGGGGGTGTACGAGCAGTACTTC. Its protein is CASSLGLAGVYEQYF.

This clonotype has ten or more counts. The CDR3 loop is CASGEDTQYF. CDR3 nucleotide sequence: TGTGCCAGCGGAGAAGATACGCAGTATTTT. This sequence joins TRBV16 and TRBJ2-3; no definite D call. This CDR3 contains 10 residues. Trimming removed 8 bases at V and 5 bases at J, with 5 bases between. Germline loops: CDR1 KGHSY, CDR2 FQNENV.

J is TRBJ1-1 and V is TRBV4-1; 7 bases line up with TRBD1. CDR3 size: 13 residues. CDR1 is MGHRA and CDR2 is YSYEKL in the germline V gene. V shed 4 bases, J shed 5 bases, and the junction held 4 bases outside the gene matches. CDR3 residues: CASSRRGDTEAFF. The CDR3 DNA sequence: TGCGCCAGCAGCCGCAGGGGGGATACTGAAGCTTTCTTT.

This clonotype was counted ten times or more. This sequence joins TRBV20-1 and TRBJ2-1; D not resolved. The germline V and J ends were trimmed by 4 bases and 2 bases, with 15 bases remaining between them. The CDR3 consists of 15 residues. The germline CDR1 and CDR2 sequences are DFQATT and SNEGSKA (reference sequence). The CDR3 spells CSATDMGLAYNEQFF. For the CDR3, the DNA is TGCAGTGCTACAGACATGGGCCTGGCCTACAATGAGCAGTTCTTC.

This clonotype has a count of ten or more. The V call is TRBV29-1, the J call TRBJ2-7; a weak D match, TRBD1 (6 bases). Germline V gene lookup returns CDR1 SQVTM and CDR2 ANQGSEA. CDR3 length: 13 residues. V gave up 4 bases and J gave up 5 bases, with 15 bases separating them. The CDR3 region is CSVVGQFGDEQYF. The CDR3 bases are TGCAGCGTTGTAGGACAGTTTGGTGACGAGCAGTACTTC.

This sequence joins TRBV2 and TRBJ1-4; 8 bases match TRBD1. The length of the CDR3 is 13 residues. Germline V gene data show CDR1 as SNHLY and CDR2 as FYNNEI. The junction had 4 bases not matched to a gene; V was cut back by 0 bases and J by 13 bases. As DNA, the CDR3 is TGTGCCAGCAGTGAAGCCAACAGGGGGAGACTGTTTTTT. Translated: CASSEANRGRLFF.

This clonotype was found many times. CDR3 in amino acids: CSAVRQGEYGYTF. The CDR3 nucleotides read TGCAGCGCAGTCCGACAGGGGGAATATGGCTACACCTTC. The chain uses TRBV29-1 and TRBJ1-2; 9 nucleotides line up with TRBD1. The germline gives CDR1 SQVTM, CDR2 ANQGSEA. The junction had 8 bases not matched to a gene; V was cut back by 7 bases and J by 5 bases. The CDR3 sequence is 13 residues long.

This clonotype has at least ten counts. This sequence joins TRBV7-8 and TRBJ2-7; 9 bases agree with TRBD2. Germline V lookup: CDR1 SGHVS, CDR2 FQNEAQ. This CDR3 has 15 amino acids. Germline trimming cut 4 bases from V and 7 bases from J; bases unmatched to any gene: 11. Here the CDR3 DNA reads TGTGCCAGCAGCTCGGAGCGGGGGGCTCTTATAGAGCAGTACTTC. Its translation: CASSSERGALIEQYF. The full variable domain, with the rest looked up from reference TRBV7-8 and TRBJ2-7, is GAGVSQSPRYKVAKRGQDVALRCDPISGHVSLFWYQQALGQGPEFLTYFQNEAQLDKSGLPSDRFFAERPEGSVSTLKIQRTQQEDSAVYLCASSSERGALIEQYFGPGTRLTVT.

V usage is TRBV9 and J usage is TRBJ2-3, with unresolved D. Germline-derived CDR1 and CDR2 are SGDLS and YYNGEE. This CDR3 contains 12 residues. V gave up 0 bases and J gave up 5 bases, with 4 bases separating them. This chain's CDR3 is CASSVVGDTQYF. Here the CDR3 DNA reads TGTGCCAGCAGCGTAGTAGGAGATACGCAGTATTTT.

CDR3 sequence reads: CAWSDGDTQYF. CDR3 nucleotide sequence: TGTGCCTGGAGTGATGGCGATACGCAGTATTTT. This chain joins TRBV30 and TRBJ2-3; no clear D gene. Germline V gene lookup returns CDR1 GTSNPN and CDR2 SVGIG (reference sequence). V lost 1 base and J 6 bases, leaving 5 bases between the germline ends. The CDR3 consists of 11 residues.

This clonotype was seen at least ten times. The V gene is TRBV12-3 or TRBV12-4, the J gene TRBJ2-3, with D possibly TRBD1 on 6 matching bases. The CDR3 totals 15 residues. The V gene lost 6 bases and the J gene lost 3 bases, with 16 bases spanning the gap. The CDR3 sequence is CASSRGEGETDTQYF. The CDR3 DNA follows: TGTGCCAGCAGCAGGGGAGAGGGAGAAACAGATACGCAGTATTTT.

Turning to this clonotype: A read error is possible here, since a much larger clone lies one base away. The chain recombines TRBV5-1 with TRBJ1-1, with no clear D. Trimming shortened V by 1 base and J by 11 bases, and 9 bases separated the two germline ends. This CDR3 contains 11 residues. Germline assignment: CDR1 SGHRS and CDR2 YFSETQ. The CDR3 DNA reads TGCGCCAGCAGCTTGCGAGGTGGGGCTTTCTTT. Amino acid sequence: CASSLRGGAFF. Full variable domain (missing parts from reference TRBV5-1 and TRBJ1-1): KAGVTQTPRYLIKTRGQQVTLSCSPISGHRSVSWYQQTPGQGLQFLFEYFSETQRNKGNFPGRFSGRQFSNSRSEMNVSTLELGDSALYLCASSLRGGAFFGQGTRLTVV.

The chain joins TRBV4-2 to TRBJ2-1; tentative D call: TRBD2 (5 bases). CDR1 is LGHNA, CDR2 YNFKEQ, per germline. V was trimmed by 0 bases and J by 1 base, leaving 10 bases between them. The CDR3 is made up of 16 amino acids. CDR3 protein: CASSQDISGSYNEQFF. For the CDR3, the DNA is TGTGCCAGCAGCCAAGACATAAGCGGTTCCTACAATGAGCAGTTCTTC.

The rearrangement joins TRBV2 to TRBJ1-2; no clear D. Germline assignment: CDR1 SNHLY and CDR2 FYNNEI. Trimming cost V 4 bases and J 1 base, with 10 bases left between them. This CDR3 comprises 14 residues. CDR3 in amino acids: CASSVSGSNYGYTF. CDR3 sequence (DNA): TGTGCCAGCAGTGTATCCGGGAGTAACTATGGCTACACCTTC.

This clonotype was observed at least ten times. The chain employs TRBV5-8 and TRBJ1-6; D is unresolved. The germline gives CDR1 SGHTS, CDR2 YDEGEE. V was pared by 4 bases and J by 0 bases, with 8 bases between. The CDR3 runs to 15 residues. CDR3 sequence reads: CASSVDDSYNSPLHF. The CDR3 DNA follows: TGTGCCAGCAGCGTGGACGACTCCTATAATTCACCCCTCCACTTT.

This clonotype was counted at least ten times. A read error may account for a junction end that differs from germline. V usage is TRBV9 and J usage is TRBJ1-2; 8 bases line up with TRBD1. The CDR3 loop spans 11 amino acids. The germline CDR1 and CDR2 sequences are SGDLS and YYNGEE. The CDR3 sequence: CASSAGQGVAF. The CDR3, as DNA: TGTGCCAGCAGCGCAGGACAGGGTGTCGCCTTC.

This clonotype was counted many times. V gene TRBV6-1 combines with J gene TRBJ2-7, with D unclear. Germline V lookup: CDR1 MNHNS, CDR2 SASEGT. V shed 2 bases and J shed 1 base, with 12 bases lying between them. This CDR3 region has 15 residues. The chain's CDR3 is CASSERTELSYEQYF. For the CDR3, the DNA is TGTGCCAGCAGTGAACGAACGGAATTGTCCTACGAGCAGTACTTC.

CDR3 bases: TGTGCCAGTAGTAGAGTCCTCTTTCTAAGCGAGCAGTACTTC. It translates to CASSRVLFLSEQYF. The gene calls are TRBV19 and TRBJ2-7; D unclear. Trimming cost V 4 bases and J 6 bases, with 16 bases left between them. Germline V gene data show CDR1 as LNHDA and CDR2 as SQIVND (reference sequence). The CDR3 has 14 residues. Full variable domain (rest looked up from reference TRBV19 and TRBJ2-7): DGGITQSPKYLFRKEGQNVTLSCEQNLNHDAMYWYRQDPGQGLRLIYYSQIVNDFQKGDIAEGYSVSREKKESFPLTVTSAQKNPTAFYLCASSRVLFLSEQYFGPGTRLTVT.

This clonotype was counted many times. V gene TRBV7-8 combines with J gene TRBJ1-2; D possibly corresponds to TRBD1 (5 bases). The CDR3 loop spans 15 amino acids. The ends were cut back, 0 bases at V and 3 bases at J, with 11 bases in the middle. CDR1 and CDR2 (germline): SGHVS, FQNEAQ. CDR3 in amino acids: CASSLAGRGDYGYTF. The CDR3 nucleotides read TGTGCCAGCAGCTTAGCCGGACGGGGCGACTATGGCTACACCTTC.